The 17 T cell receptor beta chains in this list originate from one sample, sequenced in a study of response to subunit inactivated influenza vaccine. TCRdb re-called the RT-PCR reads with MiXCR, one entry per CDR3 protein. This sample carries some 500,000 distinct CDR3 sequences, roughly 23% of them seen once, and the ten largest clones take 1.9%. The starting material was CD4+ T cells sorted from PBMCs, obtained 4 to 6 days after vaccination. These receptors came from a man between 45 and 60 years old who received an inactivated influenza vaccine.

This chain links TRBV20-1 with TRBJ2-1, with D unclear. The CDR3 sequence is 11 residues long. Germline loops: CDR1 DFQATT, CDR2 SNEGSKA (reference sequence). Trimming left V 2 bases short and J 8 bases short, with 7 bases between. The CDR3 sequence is CSARKDDEQFF. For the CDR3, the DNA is TGCAGTGCTAGAAAGGACGATGAGCAGTTCTTC.

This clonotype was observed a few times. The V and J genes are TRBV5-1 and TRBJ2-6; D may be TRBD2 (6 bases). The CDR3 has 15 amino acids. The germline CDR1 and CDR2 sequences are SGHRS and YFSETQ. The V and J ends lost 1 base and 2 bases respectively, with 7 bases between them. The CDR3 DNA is TGCGCCAGCAGCTTGACGGGGGCTGGGGCCAACGTCCTGACTTTC. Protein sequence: CASSLTGAGANVLTF.

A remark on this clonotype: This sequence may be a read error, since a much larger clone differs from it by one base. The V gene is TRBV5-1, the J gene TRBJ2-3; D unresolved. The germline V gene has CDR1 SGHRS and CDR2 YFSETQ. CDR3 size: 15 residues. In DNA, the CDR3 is TGCGCCAGCAGCTTGGCTGGGCAAAGCACAGTTACGCAGTATTTT. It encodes CASSLAGQSTVTQYF.

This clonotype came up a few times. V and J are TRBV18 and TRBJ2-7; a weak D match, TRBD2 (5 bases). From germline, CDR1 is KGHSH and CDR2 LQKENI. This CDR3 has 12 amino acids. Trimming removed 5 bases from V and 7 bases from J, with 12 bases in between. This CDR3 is CASSNGLREQYF. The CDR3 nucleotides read TGTGCCAGCTCAAACGGACTGAGGGAGCAGTACTTC.

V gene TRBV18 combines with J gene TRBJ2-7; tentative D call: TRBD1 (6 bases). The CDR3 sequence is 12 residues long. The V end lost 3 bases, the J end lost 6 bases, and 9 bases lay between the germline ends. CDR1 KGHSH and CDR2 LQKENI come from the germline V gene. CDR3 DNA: TGTGCCAGCTCACCGGGGACAACCGAGCAGTACTTC. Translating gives CASSPGTTEQYF.

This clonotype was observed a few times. CDR3 residues: CASSLEAGGWDEQFF. The CDR3 DNA is TGTGCCAGCAGCTTGGAGGCAGGGGGTTGGGATGAGCAGTTCTTC. The chain links TRBV11-3 to TRBJ2-1; 7 bases line up with TRBD1. The CDR3 consists of 15 residues. With V trimmed by 3 bases and J by 8 bases, 10 bases remained unmatched. Germline V gene sequence: CDR1 SGHNT, CDR2 YENEEA. Full variable domain (missing parts from reference TRBV11-3 and TRBJ2-1): EAGVVQSPRYKIIEKKQPVAFWCNPISGHNTLYWYLQNLGQGPELLIRYENEEAVDDSQLPKDRFSAERLKGVDSTLKIQPAELGDSAVYLCASSLEAGGWDEQFFGPGTRLTVL.

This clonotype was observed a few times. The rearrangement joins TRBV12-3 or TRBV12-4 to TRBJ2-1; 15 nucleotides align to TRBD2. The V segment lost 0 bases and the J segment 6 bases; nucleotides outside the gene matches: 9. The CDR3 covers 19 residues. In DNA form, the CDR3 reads TGTGCCAGCAGTTTAGCGCGACGTGGGGGACTAGCGGGGGGCAATGAGCAGTTCTTC. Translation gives CASSLARRGGLAGGNEQFF.

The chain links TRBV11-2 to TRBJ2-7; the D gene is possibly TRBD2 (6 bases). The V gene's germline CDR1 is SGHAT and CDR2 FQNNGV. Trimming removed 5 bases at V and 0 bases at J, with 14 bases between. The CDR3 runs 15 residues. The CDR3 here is CASSPSSESSYEQYF. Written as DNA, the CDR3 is TGTGCCAGCAGCCCATCTAGCGAGAGCTCCTACGAGCAGTACTTC.

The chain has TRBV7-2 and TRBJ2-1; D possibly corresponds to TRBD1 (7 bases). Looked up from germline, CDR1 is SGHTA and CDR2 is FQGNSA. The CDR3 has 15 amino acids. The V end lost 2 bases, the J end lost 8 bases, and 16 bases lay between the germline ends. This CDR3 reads CASSLKRQGEDEQFF. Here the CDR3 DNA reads TGTGCCAGCAGCTTAAAGAGGCAGGGGGAGGATGAGCAGTTCTTC.

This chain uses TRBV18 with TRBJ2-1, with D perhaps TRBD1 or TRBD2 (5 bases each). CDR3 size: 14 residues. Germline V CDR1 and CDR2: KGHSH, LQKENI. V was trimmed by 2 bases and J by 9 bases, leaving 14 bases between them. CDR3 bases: TGTGCCAGCTCACCAGGGACCCCCCGGGTTGAGCAGTTCTTC. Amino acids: CASSPGTPRVEQFF.

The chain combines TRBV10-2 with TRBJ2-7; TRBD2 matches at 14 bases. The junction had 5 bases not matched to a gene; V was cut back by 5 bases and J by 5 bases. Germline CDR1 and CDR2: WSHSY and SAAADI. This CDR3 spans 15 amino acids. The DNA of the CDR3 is TGCGCCAGCAGTCGGACTAGCGGGGGGAACAACGAGCAGTACTTC. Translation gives CASSRTSGGNNEQYF.

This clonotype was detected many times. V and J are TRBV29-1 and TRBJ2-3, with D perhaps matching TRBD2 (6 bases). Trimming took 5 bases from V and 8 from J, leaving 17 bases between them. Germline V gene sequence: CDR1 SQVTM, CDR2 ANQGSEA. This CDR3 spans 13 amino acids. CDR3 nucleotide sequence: TGCAGCGTTTGGAGACTAGAGGCTGGTACGCAGTATTTT. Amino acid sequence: CSVWRLEAGTQYF.

The CDR3 loop is CASSLQGSSGNTIYF. The DNA for the CDR3 is TGTGCCAGCAGCTTACAGGGCTCCTCTGGAAACACCATATATTTT. The V call is TRBV7-2, the J call TRBJ1-3; weak D call: TRBD1 (5 bases). The germline V and J ends were trimmed by 2 bases and 0 bases, with 8 bases remaining between them. Germline V gives CDR1 SGHTA, CDR2 FQGNSA. This CDR3 is built from 15 residues.

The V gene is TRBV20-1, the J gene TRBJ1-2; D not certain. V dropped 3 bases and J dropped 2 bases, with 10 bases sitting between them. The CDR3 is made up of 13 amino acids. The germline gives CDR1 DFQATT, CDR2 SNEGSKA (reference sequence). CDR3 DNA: TGCAGTGCTAGGTGGCCAACGAACTATGGCTACACCTTC. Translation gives CSARWPTNYGYTF.

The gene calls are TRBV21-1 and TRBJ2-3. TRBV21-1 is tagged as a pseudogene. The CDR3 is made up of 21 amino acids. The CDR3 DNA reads TGTGCCAGCAGCAAGTATCGAGAAGCAGAAGATACGCCTAAAACCACAGATACGCAGTATTTT. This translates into CASSKYREAEDTPKTTDTQYF.

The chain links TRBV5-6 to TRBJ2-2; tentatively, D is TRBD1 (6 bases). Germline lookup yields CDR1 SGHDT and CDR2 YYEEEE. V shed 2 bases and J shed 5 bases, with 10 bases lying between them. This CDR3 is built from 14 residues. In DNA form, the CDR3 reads TGTGCCAGCAGCTTAGGGACACGAACCGGGGAGCTGTTTTTT. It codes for CASSLGTRTGELFF.

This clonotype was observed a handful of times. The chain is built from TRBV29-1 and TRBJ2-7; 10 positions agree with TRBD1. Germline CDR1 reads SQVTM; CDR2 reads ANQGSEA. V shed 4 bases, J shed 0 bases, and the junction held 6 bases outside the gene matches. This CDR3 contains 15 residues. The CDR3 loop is CSVGSGTGASYEQYF. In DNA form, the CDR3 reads TGCAGCGTTGGATCCGGGACAGGGGCCTCCTACGAGCAGTACTTC.